Sequencing of this TCR beta chain was carried out in a study of T cells after yellow fever vaccination. Study context: Fractions of low cell number were prepared using SMART-Seq v4 Ultra Low Input. Overall study results and limits: Abundant clonotypes (contaminants from the bulk population) could be present in FACS-sorted repertoires. Although the secondary response was weaker, it peaked faster, at day 5 versus 15. Of the clonotypes, a small share occurred in both CD4 and CD8 compartments.

V lost 7 bases to trimming and J lost 2 bases; unmatched junction nucleotides: 8. Germline CDR1 and CDR2: MNHNS and SASEGT. This CDR3 contains 15 residues. There are a few counts of this clonotype. Via MiXCR, TCRdb re-called the 5' RACE reads, giving one row per CDR3 protein. Among fewer than 100,000 distinct CDR3 sequences, 8.9% were seen once, and the ten largest hold roughly 15%. J is TRBJ1-5 and V is TRBV6-1, with 7 bases that match TRBD1. The clonotype originates from a man aged 18 to 29 who received the YFV17D yellow fever vaccine. This material consisted of CD8+ T cells not binding an NS4B(214-222) dextramer, sorted from PBMCs, taken around 16 days after the first yellow fever vaccination. CDR3 nucleotides: TGTGCCAGCACCCTGACAGGGTGGGGCAATCAGCCCCAGCATTTT. This sequence encodes CASTLTGWGNQPQHF.